The 26 T cell receptor beta chains below all came from one sample that was sequenced in a study of blood T cell repertoires in COVID-19. Profiling relied on immunoSEQ multiplex PCR, and the TCRdb table lists in-frame clones only, not all of them. Of fewer than 350,000 clones in the sample, about 88% were seen once. The sample consisted of PBMCs or T cells enriched from blood (not recorded which). The receptors were sampled from a woman aged 25 to 39 who had been exposed to COVID-19.

J is TRBJ1-4 and V is TRBV28; tentative D call: TRBD1 (5 bases). The V gene's germline CDR1 is MDHEN and CDR2 SYDVKM. Trimming left V 4 bases short and J 7 bases short, with 13 bases between. This CDR3 spans 14 amino acids. The CDR3, as DNA: TGTGCCAGCAGTTATCGGGGGAGGATTGAAAAACTGTTTTTT. Its protein product is CASSYRGRIEKLFF.

The J gene is TRBJ2-1, the V gene TRBV9; 14 positions agree with TRBD2. V gave up 4 bases and J gave up 7 bases; unmatched junction bases: 16. This CDR3 has 19 residues. Per the germline V gene, CDR1 is SGDLS and CDR2 is YYNGEE. This CDR3 reads CASSPQGLAGVGSRNEQFF. DNA of the CDR3: TGTGCCAGCAGCCCCCAGGGACTAGCGGGAGTCGGCTCGAGAAATGAGCAGTTCTTC.

This CDR3 reads CASRAFYEQYF. CDR3 nucleotide sequence: TGTGCCAGCAGAGCTTTCTACGAGCAGTACTTC. The J gene is TRBJ2-7, the V gene TRBV6-4, with D uncertain. Trimming stripped 6 bases from V and 3 bases from J, with 6 bases between. Germline V gives CDR1 MRHNA, CDR2 SNTAGT. This CDR3 is 11 amino acids long.

The J gene is TRBJ2-3, the V gene TRBV5-1, with D perhaps TRBD1 (6 bases). The CDR3 contains 16 residues. V was clipped by 3 bases and J by 2 bases, with 16 bases between them. Germline CDR1 SGHRS, CDR2 YFSETQ. The CDR3 DNA follows: TGCGCCAGCAGCTCACAGGGCCAGGGAATCACAGATACGCAGTATTTT. As protein: CASSSQGQGITDTQYF.

The chain joins TRBV2 to TRBJ1-1, with 8 bases lining up with TRBD1. CDR1 SNHLY and CDR2 FYNNEI come from the germline V gene. V lost 4 bases and J lost 3; bases outside the gene matches: 7. The CDR3 length is 15 residues. Written as DNA, the CDR3 is TGTGCCAGCAGTGCCCAGGGGGCTAGGGACACTGAAGCTTTCTTT. This encodes CASSAQGARDTEAFF.

V and J are TRBV14 and TRBJ1-3; no definite D call. The CDR3 length is 12 residues. Between the trimmed V and J ends, which lost 10 bases and 4 bases, there was a span of 11 bases. CDR1 SGHDN and CDR2 FVKESK come from the germline V gene. The chain's CDR3 is CATGGGGNTIYF. The CDR3 region has the DNA TGTGCCACCGGAGGCGGAGGAAACACCATATATTTT. Using reference TRBV14 and TRBJ1-3 for the parts outside the CDR3, the full variable domain is EAGVTQFPSHSVIEKGQTVTLRCDPISGHDNLYWYRRVMGKEIKFLLHFVKESKQDESGMPNNRFLAERTGGTYSTLKVQPAELEDSGVYFCATGGGGNTIYFGEGSWLTVV.

V gene TRBV11-1 combines with J gene TRBJ2-5, with TRBD2 matching 10 bases. The CDR3 spans 16 residues. J gave up 2 bases and V 1 base, and 4 bases lay outside the gene matches. Germline CDR1 reads SGHAT; CDR2 reads FQDESV (reference sequence). The CDR3 coding sequence is TGTGCCAGCAGCTTAGGTCTAGCGGGGGAGCAAGAGACCCAGTACTTC. Its translation: CASSLGLAGEQETQYF.

The J gene is TRBJ2-1, the V gene TRBV5-1; no clear D. Germline CDR1 and CDR2: SGHRS and YFSETQ. V lost 3 bases, J lost 4 bases, and 8 bases lay in between. The CDR3 is 13 residues long. The CDR3 here is CASSSGNYNEQFF. For the CDR3, the DNA is TGCGCCAGCAGCTCAGGAAATTACAATGAGCAGTTCTTC.

The chain uses TRBV10-3 and TRBJ1-5; 11 bases are shared with TRBD1. CDR3 length equals 20 residues. CDR1 is ENHRY, CDR2 SYGVKD, per germline. Unmatched junction bases numbered 18, after V lost 6 bases and J lost 2 bases. CDR3 residues: CAIRNEGTGTGGAGNQPQHF. The CDR3 DNA reads TGTGCCATCAGGAACGAAGGAACCGGGACAGGGGGAGCGGGCAATCAGCCCCAGCATTTT.

The chain combines TRBV5-1 with TRBJ2-1; D ambiguous. The CDR3 is 14 residues long. Germline assignment: CDR1 SGHRS and CDR2 YFSETQ. The ends were cut back, 7 bases at V and 4 bases at J, with 15 bases in the middle. The DNA for the CDR3 is TGCGCCAGCTCAATCCGACTCGAATACAATGAGCAGTTCTTC. Its protein product is CASSIRLEYNEQFF.

The gene calls are TRBV29-1 and TRBJ1-1; 11 nucleotides align to TRBD1. CDR1 SQVTM and CDR2 ANQGSEA come from the germline V gene. V shed 7 bases and J 3 bases; nucleotides not matched to a gene: 1. This CDR3 is 12 amino acids long. The CDR3 loop reads CSGDRGYTEAFF. The CDR3, as DNA: TGCAGCGGGGACAGGGGGTACACTGAAGCTTTCTTT.

The DNA for the CDR3 is TGTGCCAGCAGTGAAGTTGACTATGAGCAGTTCTTC. This encodes CASSEVDYEQFF. V and J are TRBV2 and TRBJ2-1; D unclear. Trimming removed 1 base at V and 8 bases at J, with 6 bases between. This CDR3 spans 12 amino acids. The germline V gene has CDR1 SNHLY and CDR2 FYNNEI.

V is TRBV10-3 and J is TRBJ2-1; possibly TRBD2 for D (5 bases). The germline V gene encodes CDR1 ENHRY and CDR2 SYGVKD. This CDR3 comprises 13 residues. Trimming stripped 7 bases from V and 5 bases from J, with 12 bases between. CDR3 protein: CAITAGNHNEQFF. CDR3 nucleotides: TGTGCCATCACGGCCGGGAATCACAATGAGCAGTTCTTC.

As DNA, the CDR3 is TGTGCCAGCAGTTTAACGGCGGGGTTACCGGGAGGACACGAGCAGTACTTC. Its protein product is CASSLTAGLPGGHEQYF. This rearrangement joins TRBV28 to TRBJ2-7, with 7 bases matching TRBD2. Trimming removed 2 bases from V and 5 bases from J; junction bases left unmatched: 15. Germline V gene lookup returns CDR1 MDHEN and CDR2 SYDVKM. CDR3 length: 17 residues.

The V call is TRBV5-1, the J call TRBJ1-4; D is undetermined. V lost 0 bases and J 0 bases, leaving 3 bases between the germline ends. This CDR3 has 14 amino acids. Germline CDR1 SGHRS, CDR2 YFSETQ. As DNA, the CDR3 is TGCGCCAGCAGCTTGGCGGCAACTAATGAAAAACTGTTTTTT. It codes for CASSLAATNEKLFF.

The chain carries TRBV30 and TRBJ2-7; TRBD1 is a possible D gene (6 bases). Looked up from germline, CDR1 is GTSNPN and CDR2 is SVGIG (reference sequence). V lost 0 bases and J lost 3, with 9 bases in between. This CDR3 spans 13 amino acids. CDR3 sequence: CAWSVTGVYEQYF. The CDR3 DNA reads TGTGCCTGGAGTGTGACAGGTGTCTACGAGCAGTACTTC.

The chain has TRBV11-2 and TRBJ2-2, with TRBD2 as a possible D gene (7 bases). V was pared by 4 bases and J by 4 bases, with 13 bases between. This CDR3 is built from 15 residues. Per germline, CDR1 SGHAT and CDR2 FQNNGV. The CDR3 reads CASSSLGGPTGELFF. The CDR3 DNA is TGTGCCAGCAGCTCCTTGGGGGGGCCCACCGGGGAGCTGTTTTTT.

The chain combines TRBV7-2 with TRBJ2-7; 7 positions agree with TRBD2. There are 17 residues in the CDR3. V dropped 5 bases and J dropped 3; count of bases not matched to a gene: 16. The germline CDR1 and CDR2 sequences are SGHTA and FQGNSA. The CDR3 reads CASSPGTTRLKYYEQYF. In DNA, the CDR3 is TGTGCCAGCAGCCCGGGGACTACCCGACTTAAATACTACGAGCAGTACTTC.

CDR3 nucleotides: TGTGCCAGCAGCCAGCAGGGGGGAACCTCTGGAAACACCATATATTTT. Translation gives CASSQQGGTSGNTIYF. The V call is TRBV3-1 (or the pseudogene TRBV3-2), the J call TRBJ1-3; TRBD1 matches 7 bases. This CDR3 is built from 16 residues. With 3 bases clipped from V and 0 bases from J, the junction kept 5 bases outside the gene matches. Per germline, CDR1 LGHDT and CDR2 YNNKEL (reference sequence).

The V call is TRBV18, the J call TRBJ2-7; possible D gene TRBD2, 6 bases. The germline V gene has CDR1 KGHSH and CDR2 LQKENI. V lost 5 bases and J lost 7, with 12 bases in between. The CDR3 has 12 amino acids. The CDR3 DNA is TGTGCCAGCTCAGTTCTTGCGGGAGAGCAGTACTTC. It encodes CASSVLAGEQYF. The complete variable domain, with remaining parts taken from reference TRBV18 and TRBJ2-7, reads NAGVMQNPRHLVRRRGQEARLRCSPMKGHSHVYWYRQLPEEGLKFMVYLQKENIIDESGMPKERFSAEFPKEGPSILRIQQVVRGDSAAYFCASSVLAGEQYFGPGTRLTVT.

V is TRBV7-3 and J is TRBJ2-1; 11 bases align to TRBD2. CDR1 SGHTA and CDR2 FQGTGA come from the germline V gene. Trimming took 2 bases from V and 8 from J; bases not matched to a gene: 8. The CDR3 is 16 residues long. The DNA of the CDR3 is TGTGCCAGCAGCTTAGTAGCGGGAGGGCAACCATATGAGCAGTTCTTC. Translating gives CASSLVAGGQPYEQFF.

J is TRBJ1-4 and V is TRBV27, with 10 bases identical to TRBD1. This CDR3 contains 15 residues. Per the germline V gene, CDR1 is MNHEY and CDR2 is SMNVEV (reference sequence). With V trimmed by 6 bases and J by 7 bases, 8 bases remained unmatched. CDR3 DNA sequence: TGTGCCAGCAGGGACAGGGGGTCGAGGGGTGAAAAACTGTTTTTT. Amino acids: CASRDRGSRGEKLFF.

The gene calls are TRBV9 and TRBJ1-5; TRBD1 matches 9 bases. Per germline, CDR1 SGDLS and CDR2 YYNGEE. This CDR3 comprises 14 residues. The trim removed 4 bases at V and 7 bases at J, leaving 6 bases unmatched. The CDR3 spells CASSPRDRDQPQHF. The CDR3 DNA sequence: TGTGCCAGCAGCCCCCGGGACAGGGACCAGCCCCAGCATTTT.

This chain links TRBV7-9 with TRBJ2-7; the match to TRBD2 covers 9 bases. CDR1 and CDR2 (germline): SEHNR, FQNEAQ (reference sequence). J gave up 4 bases and V 1 base, and 5 bases lay outside the gene matches. This CDR3 region has 15 residues. CDR3 protein: CASSLGSGSLYEQYF. CDR3 coding DNA: TGTGCCAGCAGCTTAGGTAGCGGGAGTTTATACGAGCAGTACTTC.

This rearrangement joins TRBV2 to TRBJ2-1; D call uncertain. Germline CDR1 reads SNHLY; CDR2 reads FYNNEI. The V and J ends lost 2 bases and 6 bases respectively, with 14 bases between them. The CDR3 totals 15 residues. CDR3 protein: CASSESFPTGNEQFF. The DNA for the CDR3 is TGTGCCAGCAGTGAATCATTTCCTACCGGCAATGAGCAGTTCTTC.

This chain uses TRBV5-5 with TRBJ2-2; 12 bases are shared with TRBD2. Trimming removed 2 bases from V and 2 bases from J; junction bases left unmatched: 13. CDR3 length equals 20 residues. Germline lookup yields CDR1 SGHKS and CDR2 YYEKEE (reference sequence). The CDR3 here is CASSFGKTSGRGLNTGELFF. Here the CDR3 DNA reads TGTGCCAGCAGCTTCGGGAAGACTAGCGGGAGAGGCTTAAACACCGGGGAGCTGTTTTTT.